One sample yielded the 13 T cell receptor beta chains listed below, sequenced in a study of cytomegalovirus exposure and HLA in healthy donors. With 60 Vbeta and 13 Jbeta primers, the PCR was carried out. Clones were sequenced by immunoSEQ multiplex PCR, and TCRdb holds only the in-frame ones, with some missing. The sample carries about 84,000 clones, about 60% recorded once. The sequenced sample consisted of PBMCs. The source of these receptors is a woman aged 40 to 50 in good health and CMV-seropositive.

This clone has only a few counts. The chain uses TRBV4-3 and TRBJ2-5, with 10 bases identical to TRBD1. This CDR3 spans 17 amino acids. V lost 1 base to trimming and J lost 2 bases; unmatched junction nucleotides: 7. CDR1 is LGHNA, CDR2 YSLEER, per germline. CDR3 sequence (DNA): TGCGCCAGCAGCCAAGGGACGGGACAGGGGTCACAAGAGACCCAGTACTTC. Residues: CASSQGTGQGSQETQYF.

The chain uses TRBV28 and TRBJ1-1, with 7 bases that match TRBD1. V gave up 5 bases and J gave up 10 bases; unmatched junction bases: 13. CDR3 length equals 14 residues. Germline CDR1 is MDHEN and CDR2 is SYDVKM. The CDR3 DNA is TGTGCCAGCAGTATCCCCGACAGGGCGGGTGGAGCTTTCTTT. It yields the protein CASSIPDRAGGAFF.

This clone was counted only a few times. This sequence joins TRBV7-9 and TRBJ2-7; 7 bases fit TRBD1. Germline V CDR1 and CDR2: SEHNR, FQNEAQ (reference sequence). The CDR3 consists of 15 residues. The junction had 7 bases not matched to a gene; V was cut back by 4 bases and J by 1 base. CDR3 protein: CASSSAGTDSYEQYF. For the CDR3, the DNA is TGTGCCAGCAGCTCCGCCGGGACAGATTCCTACGAGCAGTACTTC.

The V call is TRBV2, the J call TRBJ2-3; 7 bases line up with TRBD1. Germline-derived CDR1 and CDR2 are SNHLY and FYNNEI. V was clipped by 0 bases and J by 8 bases; unmatched bases: 14. The CDR3 has 17 residues. For the CDR3, the DNA is TGTGCCAGCAGTGAAGCTCATGAGACAGGGAGTAAGGGTACGCAGTATTTT. Protein sequence: CASSEAHETGSKGTQYF.

The chain recombines TRBV7-9 with TRBJ1-3; D is ambiguous. Per the germline V gene, CDR1 is SEHNR and CDR2 is FQNEAQ (reference sequence). V was pared by 5 bases and J by 2 bases, with 16 bases between. The length of the CDR3 is 16 residues. The CDR3 DNA sequence: TGTGCCAGCAGCCCCCAGGCGTTCGGTGCTGGAAACACCATATATTTT. This sequence encodes CASSPQAFGAGNTIYF.

This clone was counted a single time. The chain joins TRBV19 to TRBJ1-1, with 9 bases fitting TRBD1. CDR1 and CDR2 from the germline V gene are LNHDA and SQIVND (reference sequence). This CDR3 spans 15 amino acids. V was clipped by 4 bases and J by 5 bases; unmatched bases: 8. This chain's CDR3 is CASSTPDRGWTEAFF. CDR3 sequence (DNA): TGTGCCAGTAGTACCCCTGACAGGGGGTGGACTGAAGCTTTCTTT.

J is TRBJ1-2 and V is TRBV29-1; the D is unclear. The V gene lost 6 bases and the J gene lost 8 bases, with 25 bases spanning the gap. The CDR3 is 15 residues long. Germline CDR1 is SQVTM and CDR2 is ANQGSEA. The DNA of the CDR3 is TGCAGCGTGGGAACTTACCGTTCGGGGTTCGAGGGCTACACCTTC. Amino acids: CSVGTYRSGFEGYTF. Drawing the rest from reference TRBV29-1 and TRBJ1-2, the complete variable domain is SAVISQKPSRDICQRGTSLTIQCQVDSQVTMMFWYRQQPGQSLTLIATANQGSEATYESGFVIDKFPISRPNLTFSTLTVSNMSPEDSSIYLCSVGTYRSGFEGYTFGSGTRLTVV.

The V call is TRBV10-2, the J call TRBJ1-4; D possibly corresponds to TRBD1 (6 bases). This CDR3 is 15 amino acids long. V lost 7 bases to trimming and J lost 5 bases, with 17 bases between them. Germline V gene lookup returns CDR1 WSHSY and CDR2 SAAADI. The CDR3 here is CASTMTGPNNEKLFF. The CDR3 DNA is TGCGCCAGCACAATGACAGGACCTAACAATGAAAAACTGTTTTTT.

Regarding this clone: Other DNA sequences in the sample encode the same CDR3. The chain employs TRBV18 and TRBJ1-2; TRBD1 is a possible D gene (6 bases). The CDR3 contains 14 residues. Trimming took 6 bases from V and 4 from J, leaving 15 bases between them. The germline V gene has CDR1 KGHSH and CDR2 LQKENI. CDR3 bases: TGTGCCAGCTCGCCCCCAGGGGCTCCCTATGGCTACACCTTC. This encodes CASSPPGAPYGYTF.

V usage is TRBV25-1 and J usage is TRBJ2-2, with 7 nucleotides matching TRBD2. J was trimmed by 6 bases and V by 3 bases; bases with no gene match: 13. Germline assignment: CDR1 MGHDK and CDR2 SYGVNS. The CDR3 sequence is 17 residues long. The CDR3 is CASSEHAGVFRAGELFF. The CDR3 DNA reads TGTGCCAGCAGTGAGCACGCGGGAGTGTTCCGTGCCGGGGAGCTGTTTTTT.

The CDR3 nucleotides read TGTGCCAGCAGCCCGAACAGGCTTTGGACCTACGAGCAGTACTTC. Encoded protein: CASSPNRLWTYEQYF. The gene calls are TRBV9 and TRBJ2-7; TRBD1 is a possible D gene (5 bases). Germline loops: CDR1 SGDLS, CDR2 YYNGEE. V lost 4 bases to trimming and J lost 2 bases, with 16 bases between them. The CDR3 is made up of 15 amino acids.

The chain combines TRBV7-9 with TRBJ2-3; TRBD1 agrees at 7 bases. CDR1 and CDR2 (germline): SEHNR, FQNEAQ (reference sequence). Trimming at V came to 6 bases and at J to 0 bases, leaving 6 bases not matched to a gene. There are 15 residues in the CDR3. The CDR3 loop is CASRPDRDSTDTQYF. The CDR3 DNA follows: TGTGCCAGCAGACCTGACAGGGATAGCACAGATACGCAGTATTTT.

The chain couples TRBV11-3 to TRBJ1-1; 7 positions agree with TRBD1. The germline CDR1 and CDR2 sequences are SGHNT and YENEEA. Trimming cost V 6 bases and J 7 bases; bases outside gene matches: 8. CDR3 size: 13 residues. This CDR3 reads CASSPDRVSEAFF. Written as DNA, the CDR3 is TGTGCCAGCAGTCCTGACAGGGTCAGTGAAGCTTTCTTT.